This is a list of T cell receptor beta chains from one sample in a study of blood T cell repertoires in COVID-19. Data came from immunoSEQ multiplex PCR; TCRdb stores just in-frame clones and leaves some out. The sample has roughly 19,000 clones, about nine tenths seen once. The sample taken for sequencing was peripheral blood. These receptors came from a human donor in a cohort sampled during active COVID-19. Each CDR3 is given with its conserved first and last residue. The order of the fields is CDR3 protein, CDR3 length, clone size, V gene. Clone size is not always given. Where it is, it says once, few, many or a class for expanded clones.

CDR3: CASSGGTDTQYF
length: 12
size: -
V: TRBV12-5

CDR3: CASSPTGGRNTEAFF
length: 15
size: -
V: TRBV5-8

CDR3: CASHTGLAGAKNIQYF
length: 16
size: -
V: TRBV19

CDR3: CASSFGTGGEQFF
length: 13
size: -
V: TRBV11-3

CDR3: CATTPGTGAYNEQFF
length: 15
size: -
V: TRBV4-2

CDR3: CATSRDSLGNYGYTF
length: 15
size: -
V: TRBV15

CDR3: CASSQGLRGRDYEQFF
length: 16
size: -
V: TRBV4-1

CDR3: CASSPKDRVISHEQFF
length: 16
size: -
V: TRBV7-9

CDR3: CASSPNREGYTF
length: 12
size: -
V: TRBV5-5

CDR3: CASSIEGARDTGELFF
length: 16
size: -
V: TRBV19

CDR3: CASSLETSGTQYF
length: 13
size: -
V: TRBV3-1/TRBV3-2

CDR3: CASSYSMRSHEQFF
length: 14
size: -
V: TRBV6-5

CDR3: CSVEHPTGGWNQPQHF
length: 16
size: -
V: TRBV29-1

CDR3: CASSRRGQVNSGANVLTF
length: 18
size: -
V: TRBV7-2

CDR3: CASSLDERGGETQYF
length: 15
size: -
V: TRBV7-8

CDR3: CASKIRVDNSPLHF
length: 14
size: -
V: TRBV2

CDR3: CASSPKQGYNTEAFF
length: 15
size: -
V: TRBV18

CDR3: CASSQGNYGYTF
length: 12
size: -
V: TRBV6-4

CDR3: CASSVGTGVSYGYTF
length: 15
size: -
V: TRBV9

CDR3: CASSEARQGNGYTF
length: 14
size: -
V: TRBV2

CDR3: CASSQETGTEAFF
length: 13
size: -
V: TRBV4-1

CDR3: CASGGGYTDTQYF
length: 13
size: -
V: TRBV28

CDR3: CASSPDRGVEQYF
length: 13
size: once
V: TRBV4-2

CDR3: CAWRAAGAVAADTQYF
length: 16
size: -
V: TRBV30

CDR3: CASSPTKDYGYTF
length: 13
size: -
V: TRBV3-1/TRBV3-2

CDR3: CASSQESGHTEAFF
length: 14
size: -
V: TRBV4-2

CDR3: CASSAALLAGVKTQYF
length: 16
size: -
V: TRBV19

CDR3: CASKPWDSSTDTQYF
length: 15
size: -
V: TRBV6-5

CDR3: CASSGTGSDQPQHF
length: 14
size: -
V: TRBV10-2

CDR3: CASSRLEGQGQSNYGYTF
length: 18
size: -
V: TRBV27

CDR3: CASSLPRAEKLFF
length: 13
size: -
V: TRBV11-2

CDR3: CASSFRQLSGANVLTF
length: 16
size: once
V: TRBV13

CDR3: CASSRDSNANIQYF
length: 14
size: -
V: TRBV6-5

CDR3: CASSEVNNSPLHF
length: 13
size: -
V: TRBV6-1

CDR3: CAISETNSPLHF
length: 12
size: -
V: TRBV10-3

CDR3: CASSLARDYTGELFF
length: 15
size: -
V: TRBV5-4

CDR3: CASSQDREGQGKETQYF
length: 17
size: -
V: TRBV3-1/TRBV3-2

CDR3: CASSGILGGGYSYNEQFF
length: 18
size: -
V: TRBV2

CDR3: CASSQDLHEGADYGYTF
length: 17
size: -
V: TRBV3-1/TRBV3-2

CDR3: CASSSDLGTISTGELFF
length: 17
size: -
V: TRBV5-4

CDR3: CASSQKEDEQFF
length: 12
size: -
V: TRBV11-3

CDR3: CARSGTADREQFF
length: 13
size: -
V: TRBV30

CDR3: CASSGDIYIPGQSSYEQYF
length: 19
size: -
V: TRBV6-1

CDR3: CASSAIRVTGSGNTIYF
length: 17
size: -
V: TRBV7-2

CDR3: CAIQPGAGAGELFF
length: 14
size: -
V: TRBV10-3

CDR3: CASSLARLNTEAFF
length: 14
size: -
V: TRBV27

CDR3: CASSTGNTRNTIYF
length: 14
size: -
V: TRBV5-6

CDR3: CASSTPTESGYTF
length: 13
size: -
V: TRBV12-3/TRBV12-4

CDR3: CASSFRGLEAFF
length: 12
size: -
V: TRBV12-3/TRBV12-4

CDR3: CASHNGGESTDTQYF
length: 15
size: -
V: TRBV27

CDR3: CASSQDGTGGFDEQFF
length: 16
size: -
V: TRBV3-1/TRBV3-2

CDR3: CASSPTGMNTEAFF
length: 14
size: -
V: TRBV7-6

CDR3: CASSEARGTIGYGYTF
length: 16
size: -
V: TRBV6-1

CDR3: CASSWGQGRINYGYTF
length: 16
size: -
V: TRBV5-6

CDR3: CASSEPVGQPNTEAFF
length: 16
size: -
V: TRBV7-9

CDR3: CASSQDKGGQGRNYGYTF
length: 18
size: -
V: TRBV4-1

CDR3: CASSPRGTSGSLDTQYF
length: 17
size: -
V: TRBV18

CDR3: CASSIAGSSYEQYF
length: 14
size: -
V: TRBV19

CDR3: CASSLRGATNEKLFF
length: 15
size: -
V: TRBV3-1/TRBV3-2

CDR3: CSASGQGSDNSPLHF
length: 15
size: -
V: TRBV20-1